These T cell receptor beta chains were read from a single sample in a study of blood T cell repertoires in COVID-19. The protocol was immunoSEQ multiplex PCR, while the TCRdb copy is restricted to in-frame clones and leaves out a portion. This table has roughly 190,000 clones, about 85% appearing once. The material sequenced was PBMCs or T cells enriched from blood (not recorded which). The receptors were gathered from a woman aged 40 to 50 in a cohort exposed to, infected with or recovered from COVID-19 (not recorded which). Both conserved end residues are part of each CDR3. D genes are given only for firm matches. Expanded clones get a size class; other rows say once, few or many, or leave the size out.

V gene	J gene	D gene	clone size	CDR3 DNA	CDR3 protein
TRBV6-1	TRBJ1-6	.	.	TGTGCCAGCAGTGAAGAGGCAACGAGGGCTTCACCCCTCCACTTT	CASSEEATRASPLHF
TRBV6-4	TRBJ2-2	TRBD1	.	TGTGCCAGCAGTGACTCGACAGGGATAGGAGGGAACACCGGGGAGCTGTTTTTT	CASSDSTGIGGNTGELFF
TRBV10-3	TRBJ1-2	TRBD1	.	TGTGCCATCAGTGAAGGACAGGGCTATGGCTACACCTTC	CAISEGQGYGYTF
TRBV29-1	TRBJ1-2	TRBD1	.	TGCAGCGTTGGGTGGGACGGACAGGGTGCCCGTGGCTACACCTTC	CSVGWDGQGARGYTF
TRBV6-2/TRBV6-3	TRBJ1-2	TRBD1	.	TGTGCCAGCAGTTACGGACAGGGGGCGTATGGCTACACCTTC	CASSYGQGAYGYTF
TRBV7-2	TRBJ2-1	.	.	TGTGCCAGCAGCTCTCCAGGTTACGGGAGTGGGGTTGAGCAGTTCTTC	CASSSPGYGSGVEQFF
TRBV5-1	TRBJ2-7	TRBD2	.	TGCGCCAGCAGTTGGGACTATTCCTACGAGCAGTACTTC	CASSWDYSYEQYF
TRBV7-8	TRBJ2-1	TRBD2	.	TGTGCCAGCAGCCCCCGGACTAGCGGGGGTGCCTACAATGAGCAGTTCTTC	CASSPRTSGGAYNEQFF
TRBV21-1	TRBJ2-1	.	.	TGTGCCAACGAGGGGAGGCCCTGCTCCTACAATGAGCAGTTCTTC	CANEGRPCSYNEQFF
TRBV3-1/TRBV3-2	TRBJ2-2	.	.	TGTGCCAGCCGGGAGGGGGCCACCGGGGAGCTGTTTTTT	CASREGATGELFF
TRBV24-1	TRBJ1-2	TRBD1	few	TGTGCCACCAGTGATTTGCCGATGGCCCTACAGGGGGCGAAAGATGGCTACACCTTC	CATSDLPMALQGAKDGYTF
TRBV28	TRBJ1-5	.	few	TGTGCCAGCACCCTCCTCTCTAGGGGGCCCCAGCATTTT	CASTLLSRGPQHF
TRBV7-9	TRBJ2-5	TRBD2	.	TGTGCCAGCAGCTTAGCCGACGGGGGGTTGGAGACCCAGTACTTC	CASSLADGGLETQYF
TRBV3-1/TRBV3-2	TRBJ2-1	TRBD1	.	TGTGCCAGCAGCCTTTCGACAGGGGGCCCCTACAATGAGCAGTTCTTC	CASSLSTGGPYNEQFF
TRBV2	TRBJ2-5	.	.	TGTGCCAGCACCGGGCCGGGGGGCAGAGAGACCCAGTACTTC	CASTGPGGRETQYF
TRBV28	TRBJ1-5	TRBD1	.	TGTGCCAGCAGTTTAGGAACAGGGGGCTTTAGTCAGCCCCAGCATTTT	CASSLGTGGFSQPQHF
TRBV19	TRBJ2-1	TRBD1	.	TGTGCCAGTAAACCCCCGCCGGGACAGGCGAACAATGAGCAGTTCTTC	CASKPPPGQANNEQFF
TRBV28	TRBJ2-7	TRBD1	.	TGTGCCAGCAGTCCCCAGCCGGGACAGGGGGCTTACGAGCAGTACTTC	CASSPQPGQGAYEQYF
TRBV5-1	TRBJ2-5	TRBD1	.	TGCGCCAGCAGCTTGGCGGGGACAGGGTCGGAGACCCAGTACTTC	CASSLAGTGSETQYF
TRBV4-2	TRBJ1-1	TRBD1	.	TGTGCCAGCAGCGCCCGGACAGGGGGTGAGACTGAAGCTTTCTTT	CASSARTGGETEAFF
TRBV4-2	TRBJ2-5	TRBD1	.	TGTGCCAGCAGCCAGAGACAGGGACAAGAGACCCAGTACTTC	CASSQRQGQETQYF
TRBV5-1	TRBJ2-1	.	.	TGCGCCAGCAGCCCCGAGGGTAGGGCGGCCTACAATGAGCAGTTCTTC	CASSPEGRAAYNEQFF
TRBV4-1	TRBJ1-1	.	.	TGCGCCAGCAGCCAAAGCCCTCGCCGGGGGGGCAGAGACACTGAAGCTTTCTTT	CASSQSPRRGGRDTEAFF
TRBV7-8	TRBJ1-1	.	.	TGTGCCAGCAGCTTAGGCCCGGACACTGAAGCTTTCTTT	CASSLGPDTEAFF
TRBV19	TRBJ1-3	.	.	TGTGCCAGTAGTATAGTTTCAGGGGCTGGAAACACCATATATTTT	CASSIVSGAGNTIYF
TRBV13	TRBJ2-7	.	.	TGTGCCAGCAGCCCGAACAGGAAGGTCTACGAGCAGTACTTC	CASSPNRKVYEQYF
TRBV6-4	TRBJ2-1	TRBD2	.	TGTGCCAGCAGTTCACTAGCGGGAGTTCCCCCCGGTGAGCAGTTCTTC	CASSSLAGVPPGEQFF
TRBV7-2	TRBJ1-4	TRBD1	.	TGTGCCAGCAGCTTTCAGGGACAGGGAAAACTGTTTTTT	CASSFQGQGKLFF
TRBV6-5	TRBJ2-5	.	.	TGTGCCAGCCTCAGGGGTCATTTGGAGACCCAGTACTTC	CASLRGHLETQYF
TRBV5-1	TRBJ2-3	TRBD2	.	TGCGCCAGCAGCCCGGGACTAGGAGAAGATACGCAGTATTTT	CASSPGLGEDTQYF
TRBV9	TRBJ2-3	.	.	TGTGCCAGCAGCGTCCTAGGGGGTACAGATACGCAGTATTTT	CASSVLGGTDTQYF
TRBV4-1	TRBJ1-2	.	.	TGCGCCAGCAGCCTCGGACAGCAGTCTAACTATGGCTACACCTTC	CASSLGQQSNYGYTF
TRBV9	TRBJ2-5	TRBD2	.	TGTGCCAGCAGCGTAGGCCTAGCGGGAGGGTACCAAGAGACCCAGTACTTC	CASSVGLAGGYQETQYF
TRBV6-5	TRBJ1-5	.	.	TGTGCCAGCAGTTACTCTGGTCAGAGCAATCAGCCCCAGCATTTT	CASSYSGQSNQPQHF
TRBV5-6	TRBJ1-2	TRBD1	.	TGTGCCAGCAGCTTAGTCCGGGACAGGAGGTATGGCTACACCTTC	CASSLVRDRRYGYTF
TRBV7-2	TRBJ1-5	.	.	TGTGCCAGCAGCTTAGTCCGGGGGGGCCAGCCCCAGCATTTT	CASSLVRGGQPQHF
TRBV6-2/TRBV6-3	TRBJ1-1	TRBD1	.	TGTGCCAGCAGTATAGGACAGGGGTCAGAAGCTTTCTTT	CASSIGQGSEAFF
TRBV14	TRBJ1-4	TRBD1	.	TGTGCCAGCAGCAGACAGGGCTGGGGGGAAAAACTGTTTTTT	CASSRQGWGEKLFF
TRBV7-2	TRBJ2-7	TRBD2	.	TGTGCCAGCAGTTTGGGACCTAGCGGGAGGGCCGAGGAGCAGTACTTC	CASSLGPSGRAEEQYF
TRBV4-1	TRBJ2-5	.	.	TGCGCCAGCAGGAGAACGAGCGGAAACCAAGAGACCCAGTACTTC	CASRRTSGNQETQYF
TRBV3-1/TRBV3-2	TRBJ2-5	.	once	TGTGCCAGCAGCCCCCTACCTATTCAAGAGACCCAGTACTTC	CASSPLPIQETQYF
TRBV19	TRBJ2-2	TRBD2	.	TGTGCCAGTCATCGGACTAGCGGAGCTCATGGGGAGCTGTTTTTT	CASHRTSGAHGELFF
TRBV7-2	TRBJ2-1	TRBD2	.	TGTGCCAGCAGCCCGGGAGGGCCGGGGAATGAGCAGTTCTTC	CASSPGGPGNEQFF
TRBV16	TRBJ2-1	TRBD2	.	TGTGCCAGCAGCCAATTATCTAGGGATGGGCTAGCGGTCCCCTCGGGGTTCTTC	CASSQLSRDGLAVPSGFF
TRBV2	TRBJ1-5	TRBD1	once	TGTGCCAGCAGTCGACAGGGGGCGAGGGGCAATCAGCCCCAGCATTTT	CASSRQGARGNQPQHF
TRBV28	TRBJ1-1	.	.	TGTGCCAGCAGTTCTCTAGGGGAGGGCACTGAAGCTTTCTTT	CASSSLGEGTEAFF
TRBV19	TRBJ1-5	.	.	TGTGCCAGTAGTATTAGGGCAGGGTGGGATAGCAATCAGCCCCAGCATTTT	CASSIRAGWDSNQPQHF
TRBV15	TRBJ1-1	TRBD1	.	TGTGCCACCAAGGGGACAGGGATGAACACTGAAGCTTTCTTT	CATKGTGMNTEAFF
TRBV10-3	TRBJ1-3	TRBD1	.	TGTGCCATCAGTGAGACCAACCGGGACAGGGCTGGAAACACCATATATTTT	CAISETNRDRAGNTIYF
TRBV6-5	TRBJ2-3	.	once	TGTGCCAGCAGTTACTCGGCATACACAGATACGCAGTATTTT	CASSYSAYTDTQYF
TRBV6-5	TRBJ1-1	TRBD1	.	TGTGCCAGCGCTAGGACAGGGGAAACTGAAGCTTTCTTT	CASARTGETEAFF
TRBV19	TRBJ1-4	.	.	TGTGCCAGTAGTATTGGGCAGGGTTGGGAAAAACTGTTTTTT	CASSIGQGWEKLFF
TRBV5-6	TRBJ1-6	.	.	TGTGCCAGCAGTTTGGGTGGGAGGTCACCCCTCCACTTT	CASSLGGRSPLHF
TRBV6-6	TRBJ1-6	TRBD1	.	TGTGCCAGCAGTTCCTTGACAGGGACCGACCTCCACTTT	CASSSLTGTDLHF
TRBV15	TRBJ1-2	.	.	TGTGCCACCAGCAGTCACAGGGTTGGCTACACCTTC	CATSSHRVGYTF
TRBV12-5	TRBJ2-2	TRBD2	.	TGTGCTAGTGGTTTGCCCCTAAAGCGGGGGGGCTTCACCGGGGAGCTGTTTTTT	CASGLPLKRGGFTGELFF
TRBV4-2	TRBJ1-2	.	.	TGTGCCAGCAGCTATCGCTTGGAGCAGGGCTATGGCTACACCTTC	CASSYRLEQGYGYTF